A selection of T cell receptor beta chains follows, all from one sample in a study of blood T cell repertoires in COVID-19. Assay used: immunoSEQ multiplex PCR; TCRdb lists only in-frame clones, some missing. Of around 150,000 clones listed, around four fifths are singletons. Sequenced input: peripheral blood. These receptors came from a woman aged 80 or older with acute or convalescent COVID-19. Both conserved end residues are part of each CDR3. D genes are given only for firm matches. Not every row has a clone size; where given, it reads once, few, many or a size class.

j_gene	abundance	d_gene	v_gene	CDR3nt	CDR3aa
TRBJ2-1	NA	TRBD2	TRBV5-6	TGTGCCAGCAGCTCCGCCGGGACTAGATCCGCCAATGAGCAGTTCTTC	CASSSAGTRSANEQFF
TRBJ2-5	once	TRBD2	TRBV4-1	TGCGCCAGCAGCCAAGGGGGACTAGCGGGAGTAAGGGGAGAGACCCAGTACTTC	CASSQGGLAGVRGETQYF
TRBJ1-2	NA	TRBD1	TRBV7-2	TGTGCCAGCAGCCTAGGACAGGGTCTGAACTATGGCTACACCTTC	CASSLGQGLNYGYTF
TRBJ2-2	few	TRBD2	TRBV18	TGTGCCAGCTCACCACCAGGCGGGAGGGACACCGGGGAGCTGTTTTTT	CASSPPGGRDTGELFF
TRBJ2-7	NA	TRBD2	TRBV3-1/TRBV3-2	TGTGCCAGCAGCCCGTTTTCTGGACTAGCGGGATCCTACGAGCAGTACTTC	CASSPFSGLAGSYEQYF
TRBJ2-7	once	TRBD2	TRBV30	TGTGCCTGGAGGACTAGCGGGAGTTACGAGCAGTACTTC	CAWRTSGSYEQYF
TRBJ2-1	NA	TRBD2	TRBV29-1	TGCAGCGTAGAGACCGGGACTAGCGGGAGGGCCGAGCAGTTCTTC	CSVETGTSGRAEQFF
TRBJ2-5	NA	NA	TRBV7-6	TGTGCCAGCAGCGCCCCTGGCCGCTTACGAGAGACCCAGTACTTC	CASSAPGRLRETQYF
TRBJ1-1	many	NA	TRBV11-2	TGTGCCAGCAGCTTTGACATGAACACTGAAGCTTTCTTT	CASSFDMNTEAFF
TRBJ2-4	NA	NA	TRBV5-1	TGCGCCAGCAGCTTTGATGGAAGGTTTGGAGACATTCAGTACTTC	CASSFDGRFGDIQYF
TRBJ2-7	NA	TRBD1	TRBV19	TGTGCCAGTAGTATCCGGCGACCGGGACAGGGGGGCGAGCAGTACTTC	CASSIRRPGQGGEQYF
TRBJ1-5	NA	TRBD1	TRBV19	TGTGCCAGTAGGACCGGGGACAGGGGGGAGAATCAGCCCCAGCATTTT	CASRTGDRGENQPQHF
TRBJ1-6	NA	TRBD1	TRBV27	TGTGCCAGCAGTGCCCGGGACAGGGGAAATTCACCCCTCCACTTT	CASSARDRGNSPLHF
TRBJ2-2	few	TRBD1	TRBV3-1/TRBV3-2	TGTGCCAGCAGGGGGACAGGGGGCGCCCCCGGGGAGCTGTTTTTT	CASRGTGGAPGELFF
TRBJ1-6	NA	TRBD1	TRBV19	TGTGCCAGTAGTATAGCAAGACAGGGGTCAGACTCACCCCTCCACTTT	CASSIARQGSDSPLHF
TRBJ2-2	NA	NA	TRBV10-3	TGTGCCATCAGCCCTATCGGCCCCCCGGGCGGGGAGCTGTTTTTT	CAISPIGPPGGELFF
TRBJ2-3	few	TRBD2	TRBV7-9	TGTGCCAGCAGCATCCGACTAGCGGGAGATTTGGCAGATACGCAGTATTTT	CASSIRLAGDLADTQYF
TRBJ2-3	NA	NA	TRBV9	TGTGCCAGCAGCGTTGGCAGATTCACAGATACGCAGTATTTT	CASSVGRFTDTQYF
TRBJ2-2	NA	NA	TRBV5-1	TGCGCCAGCAGCTTGTTCAGGACGAACACCGGGGAGCTGTTTTTT	CASSLFRTNTGELFF
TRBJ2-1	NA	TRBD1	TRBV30	TGTGCCTGGAGTGCGGGACAGGGGTTCCATGAGCAGTTCTTC	CAWSAGQGFHEQFF
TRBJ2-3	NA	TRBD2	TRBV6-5	TGTGCCAGCAGAGGGACTAGCATCGGCACAGATACGCAGTATTTT	CASRGTSIGTDTQYF
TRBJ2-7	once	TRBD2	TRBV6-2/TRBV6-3	TGTGCCAGCAGTAAGCGGGAGGGCCGATCCGAGCAGTACTTC	CASSKREGRSEQYF
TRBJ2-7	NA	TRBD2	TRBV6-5	TGTGCCAGCAGGGCCGGGACTAGCGAGAGGGGCCAGTACTTC	CASRAGTSERGQYF
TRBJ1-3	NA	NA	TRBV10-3	TGTGCCATCAGTGATGAGGATGGTGCTGGAGGGACCATATATTTT	CAISDEDGAGGTIYF
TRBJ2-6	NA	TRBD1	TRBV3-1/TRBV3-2	TGTGCCAGCAGCCTGACAGGGTGGAACTCTGGGGCCAACGTCCTGACTTTC	CASSLTGWNSGANVLTF
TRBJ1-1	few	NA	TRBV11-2	TGTGCCAGCAGCTTATGGGGGGGGGCCGGAGCTTTCTTT	CASSLWGGAGAFF
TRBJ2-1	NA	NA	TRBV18	TGTGCCAGCTCGCTGAAGCCGCGGACAGTCTCCTACAATGAGCAGTTCTTC	CASSLKPRTVSYNEQFF
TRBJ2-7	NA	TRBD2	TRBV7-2	TGTGCCAGCAGCTTAACTAGCGGGAGTATCGAGCAGTACTTC	CASSLTSGSIEQYF
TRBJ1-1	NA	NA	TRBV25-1	TGTGCCAGCAGTGCGGCGGGGGGAAACACTGAAGCTTTCTTT	CASSAAGGNTEAFF
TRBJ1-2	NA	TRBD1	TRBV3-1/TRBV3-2	TGTGCCAGCAGCGGGGACAGCGGTTCCTATGGCTACACCTTC	CASSGDSGSYGYTF
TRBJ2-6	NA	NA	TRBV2	TGTGCCAGCAGTACAGGGTTACCGGGGGCCAACGTCCTGACTTTC	CASSTGLPGANVLTF
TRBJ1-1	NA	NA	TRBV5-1	TGCGCCAGCAGCTTGGCCTTCCAGAAGAACACTGAAGCTTTCTTT	CASSLAFQKNTEAFF
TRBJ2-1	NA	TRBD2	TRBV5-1	TGCGCCAGCAGAGGTAGCGGGAGAGGCAATGAGCAGTTCTTC	CASRGSGRGNEQFF
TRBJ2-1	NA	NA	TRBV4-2	TGTGCCAGCAGCCCCGGGCAGAACAGGCCTCTTGAGCAGTTCTTC	CASSPGQNRPLEQFF
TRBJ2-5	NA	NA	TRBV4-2	TGTGCCAGCAGCCCCGGACAGGGTAGGGGGGGAGAGACCCAGTACTTC	CASSPGQGRGGETQYF
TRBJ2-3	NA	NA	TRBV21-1	TGTGCCAGCAGCAAGGGTGCAGGGCCTGGTGGTACGCAGTATTTT	CASSKGAGPGGTQYF
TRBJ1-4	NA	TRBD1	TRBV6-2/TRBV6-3	TGTGCCAGCAGTTACCTCGGGACAGTCAATGAAAAACTGTTTTTT	CASSYLGTVNEKLFF
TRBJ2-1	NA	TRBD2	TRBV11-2	TGTGCCAGCAGGAAGGGGGGGGCTAGCGGGACCGATGAGCAGTTCTTC	CASRKGGASGTDEQFF
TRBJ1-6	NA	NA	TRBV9	TGTGCCAGCAGCGTAGAGGGACTCAGGAATTCACCCCTCCACTTT	CASSVEGLRNSPLHF
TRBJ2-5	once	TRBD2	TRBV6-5	TGTGCCAGCAGTTTAGCGGGAGGGCAAGAGACCCAGTACTTC	CASSLAGGQETQYF
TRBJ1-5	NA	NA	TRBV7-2	TGTGCCAGCAGCTTAGAGGGTAGGGGTGGTCAGCCCCAGCATTTT	CASSLEGRGGQPQHF
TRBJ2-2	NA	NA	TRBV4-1	TGCGCCAGCAGCCAAGACCCTACGAGCTCTAGCACCGGGGAGCTGTTTTTT	CASSQDPTSSSTGELFF
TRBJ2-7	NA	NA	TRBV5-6	TGTGCCAGCAGCTTGCGCGGCAGTCGTAGAGGGGGCTACGAGCAGTACTTC	CASSLRGSRRGGYEQYF
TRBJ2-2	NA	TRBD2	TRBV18	TGTGCCAGCTCACCCCCCCAAAGCGGGAGTACTGGCGGGGAGCTGTTTTTT	CASSPPQSGSTGGELFF
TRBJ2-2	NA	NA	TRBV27	TGTGCCAGCAGCCGGCCCCTGGGGGCCAGCGCTGGGGAGCTGTTTTTT	CASSRPLGASAGELFF
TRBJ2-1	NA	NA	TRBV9	TGTGCCAGCAGCGCACTTAATGAGCAGTTCTTC	CASSALNEQFF
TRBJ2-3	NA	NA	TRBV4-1	TGCGCCAGCAGCTTTAAGGGGTCAGATACGCAGTATTTT	CASSFKGSDTQYF
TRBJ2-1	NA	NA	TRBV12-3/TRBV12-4	TGTGCCAGCAGCCTTTACAATGAGCAGTTCTTC	CASSLYNEQFF
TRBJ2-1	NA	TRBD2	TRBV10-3	TGTGCCACGGGAGGGGGGGAGAAAGGCTACAATGAGCAGTTCTTC	CATGGGEKGYNEQFF
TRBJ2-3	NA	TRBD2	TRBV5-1	TGCGCCAGCAGCCCAGGACTAGCGGCTAGCACAGATACGCAGTATTTT	CASSPGLAASTDTQYF
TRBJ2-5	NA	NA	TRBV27	TGTGCCAGCAGTTTATGGGGGGAAGAGACCCAGTACTTC	CASSLWGEETQYF